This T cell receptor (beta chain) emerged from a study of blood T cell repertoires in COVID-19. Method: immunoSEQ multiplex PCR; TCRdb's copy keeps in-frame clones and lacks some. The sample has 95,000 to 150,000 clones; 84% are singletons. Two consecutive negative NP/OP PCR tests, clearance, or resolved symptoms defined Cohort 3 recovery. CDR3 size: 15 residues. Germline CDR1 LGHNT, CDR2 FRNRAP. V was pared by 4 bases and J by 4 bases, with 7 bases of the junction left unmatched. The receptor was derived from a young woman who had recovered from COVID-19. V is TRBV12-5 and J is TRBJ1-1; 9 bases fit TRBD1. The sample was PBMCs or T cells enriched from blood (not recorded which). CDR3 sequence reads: CASGSGTGRGTEAFF. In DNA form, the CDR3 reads TGTGCTAGTGGTTCAGGGACAGGGAGAGGCACTGAAGCTTTCTTT.